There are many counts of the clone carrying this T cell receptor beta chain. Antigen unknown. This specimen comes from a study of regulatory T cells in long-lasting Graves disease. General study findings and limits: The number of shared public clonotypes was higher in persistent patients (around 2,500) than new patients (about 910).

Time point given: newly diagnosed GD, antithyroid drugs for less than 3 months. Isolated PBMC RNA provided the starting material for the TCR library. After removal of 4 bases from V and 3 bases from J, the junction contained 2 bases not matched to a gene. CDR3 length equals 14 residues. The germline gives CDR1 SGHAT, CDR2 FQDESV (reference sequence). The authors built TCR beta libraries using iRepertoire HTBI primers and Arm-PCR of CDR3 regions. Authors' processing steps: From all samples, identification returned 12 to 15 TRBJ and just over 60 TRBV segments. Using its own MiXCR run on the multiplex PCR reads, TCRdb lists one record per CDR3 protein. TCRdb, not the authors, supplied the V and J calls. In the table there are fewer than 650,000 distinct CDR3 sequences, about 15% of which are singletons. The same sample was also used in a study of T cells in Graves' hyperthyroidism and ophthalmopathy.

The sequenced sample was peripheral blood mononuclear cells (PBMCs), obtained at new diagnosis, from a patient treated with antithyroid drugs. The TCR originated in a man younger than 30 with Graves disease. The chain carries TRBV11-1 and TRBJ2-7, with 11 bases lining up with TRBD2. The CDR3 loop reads CASSSGLAVYEQYF. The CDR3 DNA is TGTGCCAGCAGCTCGGGACTAGCGGTCTACGAGCAGTACTTC.